The 30 T cell receptor beta chains below all came from one sample that was sequenced in a study of control samples from healthy donors and cancer patients. Sequencing was performed with immunoSEQ multiplex PCR; in TCRdb, only in-frame clones are kept and a portion is missing. The sample carries tens of thousands of clones, around 95% recorded once. The specimen sequenced was blood. These receptors all stem from a man aged 25 to 40 in good health.

The gene calls are TRBV14 and TRBJ2-7; 9 nucleotides agree with TRBD2. The CDR3 runs 15 residues. V lost 0 bases and J lost 6; bases outside the gene matches: 6. CDR1 is SGHDN, CDR2 FVKESK, per germline. CDR3 amino acids: CASSQDAGGLFEQYF. The DNA of the CDR3 is TGTGCCAGCAGCCAAGATGCGGGAGGGCTCTTCGAGCAGTACTTC.

This chain connects TRBV6-5 to TRBJ2-7; 8 bases map to TRBD2. The CDR3 is 14 residues long. The V segment lost 7 bases and the J segment 1 base; nucleotides outside the gene matches: 6. Germline loops: CDR1 MNHEY, CDR2 SVGAGI. This CDR3 reads CASTSAGGSYEQYF. Here the CDR3 DNA reads TGTGCCAGCACTTCGGCGGGAGGTTCCTACGAGCAGTACTTC.

V is TRBV7-6 and J is TRBJ2-1; TRBD2 might be the D (6 bases). Germline V gives CDR1 SGHVS, CDR2 FNYEAQ. V lost 5 bases, J lost 1 base, and 12 bases lay in between. This CDR3 has 15 residues. CDR3 in amino acids: CASSRRVDSYNEQFF. CDR3 bases: TGTGCCAGCAGCAGGAGGGTAGATTCCTACAATGAGCAGTTCTTC.

This chain joins TRBV27 and TRBJ1-5; D not certain. This CDR3 contains 13 residues. Germline CDR1 reads MNHEY; CDR2 reads SMNVEV (reference sequence). Trimming pared 4 bases from V and 6 bases from J, leaving 10 bases between. CDR3 coding DNA: TGTGCCAGCAGTTACTCTGAACTTCAGCCCCAGCATTTT. This encodes CASSYSELQPQHF.

The rearrangement uses TRBV7-9 and TRBJ1-5; D is undetermined. The CDR3 extends over 12 amino acids. Germline assignment: CDR1 SEHNR and CDR2 FQNEAQ (reference sequence). V lost 5 bases and J lost 6, with 8 bases in between. The CDR3 loop is CASSLVGQPQHF. The CDR3 DNA follows: TGTGCCAGCAGCCTCGTGGGTCAGCCCCAGCATTTT.

In the case of this clone: Additional DNA sequences in this sample encode the identical CDR3. The rearrangement joins TRBV3-1 (or the pseudogene TRBV3-2) to TRBJ1-5; D is unclear. Trimming took off 4 bases at V and 2 bases at J, with 6 bases between the two ends. The CDR3 contains 13 residues. Germline CDR1 and CDR2: LGHDT and YNNKEL (reference sequence). The CDR3 DNA reads TGTGCCAGCAGCCGCGGGGGCAATCAGCCCCAGCATTTT. Amino acid sequence: CASSRGGNQPQHF.

This chain joins TRBV21-1 and TRBJ2-3; the table's D call of TRBD1 was not tested on the DNA. TRBV21-1 represents a pseudogene. The CDR3 is made up of 18 amino acids. The CDR3 protein is CASGMAGFFTRGADTQYF. The CDR3 DNA reads TGTGCCAGCGGGATGGCAGGGTTCTTCACCCGAGGTGCAGATACGCAGTATTTT.

This rearrangement joins TRBV7-8 to TRBJ2-7; the D is unclear. The CDR3 sequence is 16 residues long. CDR1 and CDR2 from the germline V gene are SGHVS and FQNEAQ. V was pared by 5 bases and J by 0 bases, with 17 bases between. CDR3 DNA: TGTGCCAGCAGCCCCCGGAATTTATTAAGCTCCTACGAGCAGTACTTC. Protein: CASSPRNLLSSYEQYF.

The chain uses TRBV28 and TRBJ2-1; D remains ambiguous. This CDR3 spans 12 amino acids. Germline CDR1 reads MDHEN; CDR2 reads SYDVKM. The V end lost 4 bases, the J end lost 8 bases, and 9 bases lay between the germline ends. CDR3 bases: TGTGCCAGCAGTTCAAATAAGCATGAGCAGTTCTTC. This encodes CASSSNKHEQFF.

This clone was observed once. The chain joins TRBV27 to TRBJ1-2, with D perhaps TRBD1 (5 bases). The germline V and J ends were trimmed by 4 bases and 5 bases, with 11 bases remaining between them. CDR1 MNHEY and CDR2 SMNVEV come from the germline V gene (reference sequence). The CDR3 runs to 13 residues. CDR3 in amino acids: CASSSARAYGYTF. CDR3 bases: TGTGCCAGCAGTTCCGCCAGGGCTTATGGCTACACCTTC.

J is TRBJ2-3 and V is TRBV19; tentatively, D is TRBD1 (5 bases). This CDR3 is built from 14 residues. V was clipped by 2 bases and J by 6 bases, with 12 bases between them. Germline-derived CDR1 and CDR2 are LNHDA and SQIVND (reference sequence). CDR3: CASSIIGDSDTQYF. CDR3 DNA: TGTGCCAGTAGTATAATAGGGGATTCGGATACGCAGTATTTT.

This clone was observed once. The chain couples TRBV6-5 to TRBJ2-5, with TRBD1 matching 8 bases. The CDR3 is 15 residues long. V was clipped by 5 bases and J by 3 bases; unmatched bases: 8. CDR1 and CDR2 from the germline V gene are MNHEY and SVGAGI. CDR3 amino acids: CASSRAGGVEETQYF. For the CDR3, the DNA is TGTGCCAGCAGTCGGGCAGGGGGCGTCGAAGAGACCCAGTACTTC.

The V gene is TRBV19, the J gene TRBJ2-1; tentatively, D is TRBD1 or TRBD2 (5 bases each). V dropped 6 bases and J dropped 9 bases, with 12 bases sitting between them. Germline-derived CDR1 and CDR2 are LNHDA and SQIVND (reference sequence). The CDR3 consists of 12 residues. The CDR3 sequence is CASSLSGGEQFF. The CDR3 bases are TGTGCCAGTAGCCTCTCTGGGGGTGAGCAGTTCTTC. The full variable domain, its missing parts supplied by reference TRBV19 and TRBJ2-1, is DGGITQSPKYLFRKEGQNVTLSCEQNLNHDAMYWYRQDPGQGLRLIYYSQIVNDFQKGDIAEGYSVSREKKESFPLTVTSAQKNPTAFYLCASSLSGGEQFFGPGTRLTVL.

The chain combines TRBV12-3 or TRBV12-4 with TRBJ1-1; D is uncertain. V was cut by 7 bases and J by 0 bases, with 9 bases left in between. CDR3 length equals 13 residues. CDR3 sequence (DNA): TGTGCCAGCATCCAGATTATGAACACTGAAGCTTTCTTT. This sequence encodes CASIQIMNTEAFF.

The count of this clone is one. The chain links TRBV5-4 to TRBJ2-7; maybe TRBD1 (6 bases). CDR1 is SGHNT and CDR2 is YYREEE in the germline V gene (reference sequence). Between the trimmed V and J ends, which lost 3 bases and 6 bases, there was a span of 22 bases. The CDR3 length is 16 residues. The CDR3 reads CASSSYARGDYFEQYF. The DNA for the CDR3 is TGTGCCAGCAGCTCGTACGCCAGGGGCGATTACTTCGAGCAGTACTTC.

This clone was observed a few times. V is TRBV4-1 and J is TRBJ2-4, with D perhaps TRBD2 (6 bases). Germline loops: CDR1 MGHRA, CDR2 YSYEKL. The CDR3 covers 14 residues. V lost 0 bases and J 8 bases, leaving 11 bases between the germline ends. DNA for the CDR3: TGCGCCAGCAGCCAAGAGCGGGGAGGAGACATTCAGTACTTC. Residues: CASSQERGGDIQYF.

This clone was counted a single time. This rearrangement joins TRBV19 to TRBJ1-1, with D hard to call. The V end was cut by 1 base, the J end by 3 bases, with 6 bases between. The CDR3 is 13 residues long. The germline gives CDR1 LNHDA, CDR2 SQIVND (reference sequence). CDR3 amino acids: CASSIATDTEAFF. The CDR3 DNA is TGTGCCAGTAGTATAGCGACCGACACTGAAGCTTTCTTT.

The chain has TRBV6-5 and TRBJ2-7; 8 bases map to TRBD2. Germline lookup yields CDR1 MNHEY and CDR2 SVGAGI. The CDR3 totals 14 residues. J lost 2 bases, V lost 6 bases, and 6 bases had no gene match. CDR3 nucleotide sequence: TGTGCCAGCAGGGGCGGGGGGTCTACCTACGAGCAGTACTTC. It yields the protein CASRGGGSTYEQYF.

The rearrangement joins TRBV7-2 to TRBJ1-1; 9 bases match TRBD1. The CDR3 loop spans 14 amino acids. Germline CDR1 is SGHTA and CDR2 is FQGNSA. Trimming took 5 bases from V and 4 from J; bases not matched to a gene: 5. The CDR3 DNA reads as TGTGCCAGCAGCCCTCAGACAGGGGGCACTGAAGCTTTCTTT. This encodes CASSPQTGGTEAFF. The whole variable domain, filled in from reference TRBV7-2 and TRBJ1-1, reads GAGVSQSPSNKVTEKGKDVELRCDPISGHTALYWYRQSLGQGLEFLIYFQGNSAPDKSGLPSDRFSAERTGGSVSTLTIQRTQQEDSAVYLCASSPQTGGTEAFFGQGTRLTVV.

This rearrangement joins TRBV30 to TRBJ1-3; 9 bases are shared with TRBD1. The CDR3 has 15 residues. The germline CDR1 and CDR2 sequences are GTSNPN and SVGIG (reference sequence). Trimming removed 1 base from V and 4 bases from J; junction bases left unmatched: 5. In DNA form, the CDR3 reads TGTGCCTGGAGTGACGACAGGGGGACCGGAAACACCATATATTTT. The encoded protein is CAWSDDRGTGNTIYF.

J is TRBJ1-4 and V is TRBV5-6, with D maybe TRBD1 (5 bases). Trimming took off 5 bases at V and 7 bases at J, with 18 bases between the two ends. The germline gives CDR1 SGHDT, CDR2 YYEEEE. The CDR3 consists of 15 residues. The CDR3 here is CASRAQGTRGEKLFF. DNA for the CDR3: TGTGCCAGCAGGGCTCAGGGAACTCGGGGTGAAAAACTGTTTTTT.

The J gene is TRBJ2-7, the V gene TRBV4-1, with D unresolved. The germline V gene encodes CDR1 MGHRA and CDR2 YSYEKL. This CDR3 comprises 12 residues. V lost 3 bases to trimming and J lost 7 bases, with 10 bases between them. The CDR3 DNA is TGCGCCAGCAGCCAGGACGGCTTTGAGCAGTACTTC. Its protein is CASSQDGFEQYF.

The gene calls are TRBV19 and TRBJ1-1; the match to TRBD1 covers 8 bases. After removal of 6 bases from V and 6 bases from J, the junction contained 9 bases not matched to a gene. The CDR3 runs 14 residues. Looked up from germline, CDR1 is LNHDA and CDR2 is SQIVND (reference sequence). CDR3 protein: CASRSRQGQAEAFF. The CDR3 DNA is TGTGCCAGTAGAAGCAGACAGGGACAGGCTGAAGCTTTCTTT.

As DNA, the CDR3 is TGCGCCAGCAGCGCTTCCCGGGACAGGTCACTGTACTTC. Its protein is CASSASRDRSLYF. This sequence joins TRBV5-1 and TRBJ2-7, with TRBD1 identical over 8 bases. Trimming took 4 bases from V and 12 from J; bases not matched to a gene: 12. This CDR3 comprises 13 residues. The V gene's germline CDR1 is SGHRS and CDR2 YFSETQ.

The rearrangement links TRBV18 to TRBJ1-5, with D unclear. The CDR3 runs to 13 residues. Per germline, CDR1 KGHSH and CDR2 LQKENI. Trimming cost V 2 bases and J 5 bases, with 7 bases left between them. The CDR3 here is CASSPGQYQPQHF. CDR3 bases: TGTGCCAGCTCACCAGGCCAGTATCAGCCCCAGCATTTT.

This clone was detected only once. The rearrangement links TRBV10-1 to TRBJ2-7; D assignment may be TRBD1 or TRBD2 (5 bases each). The CDR3 totals 14 residues. Trimming took off 6 bases at V and 0 bases at J, with 12 bases between the two ends. Germline values: CDR1 WNHNN, CDR2 SYGVQD (reference sequence). The CDR3 region has the DNA TGCGCCAGCAGCCGGGACCCCAGCTCCTACGAGCAGTACTTC. Its translation is CASSRDPSSYEQYF.

J is TRBJ1-6 and V is TRBV14; TRBD1 aligns across 7 bases. The CDR3 has 16 amino acids. CDR1 SGHDN and CDR2 FVKESK come from the germline V gene. V gave up 3 bases and J gave up 10 bases; unmatched junction bases: 12. CDR3 nucleotide sequence: TGTGCCAGCAGCCATGACAGGGCGTTAGGGGGATCACCCCTCCACTTT. Amino acids: CASSHDRALGGSPLHF.

The sample holds a few counts of this clone. The chain joins TRBV15 to TRBJ1-4; D uncertain. The V and J ends lost 0 bases and 8 bases respectively, with 7 bases between them. Germline loops: CDR1 LNHNV, CDR2 YYDKDF (reference sequence). The CDR3 spans 13 residues. The CDR3 sequence is CATSRDPLEKLFF. In DNA form, the CDR3 reads TGTGCCACCAGCAGAGACCCCTTAGAAAAACTGTTTTTT.

This clone was detected once. CDR3 region: CSASDGANYGYTF. For the CDR3, the DNA is TGCAGTGCTAGTGACGGGGCTAACTATGGCTACACCTTC. The chain employs TRBV20-1 and TRBJ1-2, with D unclear. This CDR3 has 13 residues. V was shortened by 3 bases and J by 0 bases, with 8 bases between the two germline ends. CDR1 and CDR2 from the germline V gene are DFQATT and SNEGSKA (reference sequence).

The CDR3 spells CASSLGTGPSYEQYF. The CDR3 nucleotides are TGTGCCAGCAGTCTCGGGACAGGACCCTCCTACGAGCAGTACTTC. The chain is built from TRBV27 and TRBJ2-7; the match to TRBD1 covers 8 bases. The CDR3 spans 15 residues. With V trimmed by 5 bases and J by 0 bases, 6 bases remained unmatched. Germline CDR1 reads MNHEY; CDR2 reads SMNVEV (reference sequence).